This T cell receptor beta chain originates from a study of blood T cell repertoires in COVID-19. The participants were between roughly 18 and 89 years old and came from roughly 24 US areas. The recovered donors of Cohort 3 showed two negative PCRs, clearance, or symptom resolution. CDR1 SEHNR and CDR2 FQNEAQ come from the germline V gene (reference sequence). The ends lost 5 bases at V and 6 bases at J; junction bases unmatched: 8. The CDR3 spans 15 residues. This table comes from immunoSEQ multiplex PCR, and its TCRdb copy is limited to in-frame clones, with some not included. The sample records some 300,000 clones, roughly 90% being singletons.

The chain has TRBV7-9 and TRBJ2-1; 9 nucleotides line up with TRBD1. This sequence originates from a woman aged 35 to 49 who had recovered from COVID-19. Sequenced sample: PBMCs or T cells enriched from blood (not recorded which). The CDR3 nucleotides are TGTGCCAGCAGCCCATTCCGGGACAGGGCCAATGAGCAGTTCTTC. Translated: CASSPFRDRANEQFF.